This T cell receptor (beta chain) derives from a study of beta chain features in type 1 diabetes. cDNA synthesis used the whole RNA isolate, giving expressed TCRB sequences. TCRdb keeps only in-frame clones here, not all; method: immunoSEQ multiplex PCR. The table includes about 130,000 clones, 7% to 10% detected once. Each sorted population was over 98% pure. Germline V gives CDR1 SGDLS, CDR2 YYNGEE. The CDR3 loop spans 15 amino acids. V lost 4 bases, J lost 4 bases, and 15 bases lay in between. This chain joins TRBV9 and TRBJ2-1, with D possibly being TRBD1 (6 bases). The receptor was isolated from a young man in good health. The sequencing input was central memory CD4+ T cells from blood. The CDR3 coding sequence is TGTGCCAGCAGCACCCAGGGGCGTCTGTACAATGAGCAGTTCTTC. Amino acid sequence: CASSTQGRLYNEQFF.